This is a list of T cell receptor beta chains from one sample in a study of blood T cell repertoires in COVID-19. Repertoires were generated with immunoSEQ multiplex PCR, while TCRdb's copy carries only in-frame clones and drops some. This table has tens of thousands of clones, over 80% appearing once. Specimen: peripheral blood. These receptors were taken from a woman aged 80 or over with acute or convalescent COVID-19. CDR3s include the opening cysteine and the closing phenylalanine or tryptophan. A D gene is named only where the DNA matches it firmly. Part of the rows lack a size; the others show once, few, many or a class for expanded clones.

size: .; D: .; V: TRBV12-3/TRBV12-4; J: TRBJ1-4; DNA: TGTGCCAGCAGTTTGTACAGTAATGAAAAACTGTTTTTT; CDR3: CASSLYSNEKLFF
size: .; D: .; V: TRBV7-9; J: TRBJ2-7; DNA: TGTGCCAGCAGCTCTCTGGGCCAAACCTACGAGCAGTACTTC; CDR3: CASSSLGQTYEQYF
size: .; D: TRBD2; V: TRBV29-1; J: TRBJ2-7; DNA: TGCAGCGTCCAAGGACTAGCGGGATTGTACGAGCAGTACTTC; CDR3: CSVQGLAGLYEQYF
size: .; D: .; V: TRBV5-1; J: TRBJ2-2; DNA: TGCGCCAGCAGCTTGGTAGCGACCACCGGGGAGCTGTTTTTT; CDR3: CASSLVATTGELFF
size: .; D: .; V: TRBV5-4; J: TRBJ2-1; DNA: TGTGCCAGCAGCTTGGCAGGGACTCCTGAGCAGTTCTTC; CDR3: CASSLAGTPEQFF
size: .; D: TRBD1; V: TRBV4-3; J: TRBJ1-2; DNA: TGCGCCAGCAGCCGAGAAGCCGGGACAGGGGGCGGCGGCTACACCTTC; CDR3: CASSREAGTGGGGYTF
size: .; D: TRBD1; V: TRBV4-2; J: TRBJ2-7; DNA: TGTGCCAGCAGCCACCATGGACAGGGAACCTACGAGCAGTACTTC; CDR3: CASSHHGQGTYEQYF
size: .; D: TRBD1; V: TRBV19; J: TRBJ1-1; DNA: TGTGCCAGTAGTAACCGGGACGGAGGAAAGGGGGCGAACACTGAAGCTTTCTTT; CDR3: CASSNRDGGKGANTEAFF
size: .; D: TRBD1; V: TRBV28; J: TRBJ1-1; DNA: TGTGCCAGCAGTTTACTCAATTCAGGGGGCTGGAACACTGAAGCTTTCTTT; CDR3: CASSLLNSGGWNTEAFF
size: .; D: TRBD2; V: TRBV4-1; J: TRBJ2-1; DNA: TGCGCCAGCAGCCGAGATCCTAGCGGGAAGGGTGAGCAGTTCTTC; CDR3: CASSRDPSGKGEQFF
size: .; D: TRBD1; V: TRBV27; J: TRBJ2-1; DNA: TGTGCCAGCAGTCCGTGGACAGGGGCCAGGAATGAGCAGTTCTTC; CDR3: CASSPWTGARNEQFF
size: .; D: .; V: TRBV10-3; J: TRBJ2-3; DNA: TGTGCCATCAGTGAGTCAACATCTTATACGCAGTATTTT; CDR3: CAISESTSYTQYF
size: .; D: .; V: TRBV5-1; J: TRBJ2-7; DNA: TGCGCCAGCAGCCCGAGGTACGAGGAGCAGTACTTC; CDR3: CASSPRYEEQYF
size: .; D: .; V: TRBV5-1; J: TRBJ2-1; DNA: TGCGCCAGCAGCCGGGACAAGGTGTCCTACAATGAGCAGTTCTTC; CDR3: CASSRDKVSYNEQFF
size: .; D: TRBD1; V: TRBV5-5; J: TRBJ1-2; DNA: TGTGCCAGCAGCTTGGGTAGGGGGCTTGGCTACACCTTC; CDR3: CASSLGRGLGYTF
size: .; D: .; V: TRBV5-6; J: TRBJ2-7; DNA: TGTGCCAGCAGCTTCCCGGGGAGCTCCTACGAGCAGTACTTC; CDR3: CASSFPGSSYEQYF
size: few; D: .; V: TRBV6-1; J: TRBJ2-4; DNA: TGTGCCAGCAGTGAGGGGGCAATAGCCAAAAACATTCAGTACTTC; CDR3: CASSEGAIAKNIQYF
size: .; D: .; V: TRBV2; J: TRBJ1-3; DNA: TGTGCCAGCAGTGAGGGGGCCGTGGTAGGCTCTGGAAACACCATATATTTT; CDR3: CASSEGAVVGSGNTIYF
size: few; D: .; V: TRBV14; J: TRBJ1-2; DNA: TGTGCCAGCAGCCCTCTTTTCGGCTATGGCTACACCTTC; CDR3: CASSPLFGYGYTF
size: .; D: .; V: TRBV3-1/TRBV3-2; J: TRBJ2-5; DNA: TGTGCCAGCAGCCAAGACCTCGAGGAGACCCAGTACTTC; CDR3: CASSQDLEETQYF
size: .; D: TRBD2; V: TRBV6-5; J: TRBJ2-7; DNA: TGTGCCAGCTCAATCACTAGCGGGAGGTACGAGCAGTACTTC; CDR3: CASSITSGRYEQYF
size: .; D: TRBD1; V: TRBV27; J: TRBJ2-1; DNA: TGTGCCAGCAGGAGGACAGGGGCGTACAATGAGCAGTTCTTC; CDR3: CASRRTGAYNEQFF
size: .; D: .; V: TRBV7-9; J: TRBJ2-4; DNA: TGTGCCAGCACGGGCGGAACGGACATTCAGTACTTC; CDR3: CASTGGTDIQYF
size: .; D: TRBD2; V: TRBV15; J: TRBJ2-3; DNA: TGTGCCACCAGCTCGACTAGCGGAAACACAGATACGCAGTATTTT; CDR3: CATSSTSGNTDTQYF
size: few; D: TRBD1; V: TRBV19; J: TRBJ2-4; DNA: TGTGCCAGTAGTACAAGGTCAGGGGGCATGAACATTCAGTACTTC; CDR3: CASSTRSGGMNIQYF